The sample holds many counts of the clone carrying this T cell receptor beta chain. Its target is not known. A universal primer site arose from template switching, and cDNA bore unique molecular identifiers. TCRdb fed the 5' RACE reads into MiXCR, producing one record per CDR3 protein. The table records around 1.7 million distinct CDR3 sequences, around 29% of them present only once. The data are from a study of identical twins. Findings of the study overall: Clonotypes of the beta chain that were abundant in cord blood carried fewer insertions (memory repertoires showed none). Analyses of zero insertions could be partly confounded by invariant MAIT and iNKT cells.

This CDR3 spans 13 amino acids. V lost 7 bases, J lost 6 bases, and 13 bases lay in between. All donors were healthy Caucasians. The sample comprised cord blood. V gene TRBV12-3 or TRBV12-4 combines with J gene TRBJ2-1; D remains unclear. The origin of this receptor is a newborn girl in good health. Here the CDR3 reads CASTQGPGNEQFF. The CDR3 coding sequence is TGTGCCAGCACCCAAGGCCCCGGCAATGAGCAGTTCTTC.